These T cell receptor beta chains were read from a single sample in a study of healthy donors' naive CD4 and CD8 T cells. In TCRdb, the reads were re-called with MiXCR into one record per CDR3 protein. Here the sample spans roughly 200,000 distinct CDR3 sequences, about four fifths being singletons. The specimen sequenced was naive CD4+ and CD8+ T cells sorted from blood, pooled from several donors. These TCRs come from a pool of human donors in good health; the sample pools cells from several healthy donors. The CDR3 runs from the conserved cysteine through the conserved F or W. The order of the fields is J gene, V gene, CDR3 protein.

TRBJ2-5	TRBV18	CASSPRTGEGETQYF
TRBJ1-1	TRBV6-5	CASSRPGLPTEAFF
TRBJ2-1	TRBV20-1	CSARTAGGFNEQFF
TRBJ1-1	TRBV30	CAWDEEDGRGRMRGTEAFF
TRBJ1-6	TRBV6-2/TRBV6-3	CASSYTRRIESPLHF
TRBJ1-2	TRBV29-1	CSVEDQRTSYGYTF
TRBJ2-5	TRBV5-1	CASSLQYSAETQYF
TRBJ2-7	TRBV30	CASHHGAGSSYEQYF
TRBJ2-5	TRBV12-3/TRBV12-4	CASRLAGDVQETQYF
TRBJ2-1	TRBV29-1	CSVEDRSSVLDEQFF
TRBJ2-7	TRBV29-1	CSVDRGKRNEQYF
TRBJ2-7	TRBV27	CASSRLAGGYEQYF
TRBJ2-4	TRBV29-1	CSVEEFKAPLAKNIQYF
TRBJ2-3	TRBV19	CASTPRQRGLTDTQYF
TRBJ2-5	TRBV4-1	CASSDSGETQYF
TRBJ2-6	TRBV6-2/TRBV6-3	CASSQQGSGANVLTF
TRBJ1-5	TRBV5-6	CASSLAGARSNQPQHF
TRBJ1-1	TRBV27	CASSPGGLAEAFF
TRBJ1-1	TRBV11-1	CASSAGQGWATEAFF
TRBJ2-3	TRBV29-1	CSVDGGWVATDTQYF
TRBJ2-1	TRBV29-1	CSVDSRDSYPGENEQFF
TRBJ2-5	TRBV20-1	CSAPIRAGARETQYF
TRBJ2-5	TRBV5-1	CASSLTQETQYF
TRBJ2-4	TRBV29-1	CSVEQGSKNIQYF
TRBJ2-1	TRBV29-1	CSVGRQKEQFF
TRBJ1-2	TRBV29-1	CSVADREGLYGYTF
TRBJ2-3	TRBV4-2	CASSQDGLAGTDTQYF
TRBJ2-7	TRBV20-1	CSASGQTSYEQYF